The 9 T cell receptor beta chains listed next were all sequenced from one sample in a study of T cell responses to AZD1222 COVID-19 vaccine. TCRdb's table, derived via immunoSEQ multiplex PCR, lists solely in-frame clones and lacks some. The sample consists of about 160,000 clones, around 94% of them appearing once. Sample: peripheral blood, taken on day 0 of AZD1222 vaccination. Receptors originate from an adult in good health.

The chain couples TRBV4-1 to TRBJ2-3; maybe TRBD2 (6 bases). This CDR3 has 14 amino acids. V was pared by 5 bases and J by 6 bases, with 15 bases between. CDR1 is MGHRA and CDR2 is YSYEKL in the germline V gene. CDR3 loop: CASSSLALSDTQYF. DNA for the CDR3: TGCGCCAGCAGCAGTCTAGCGCTCAGCGATACGCAGTATTTT.

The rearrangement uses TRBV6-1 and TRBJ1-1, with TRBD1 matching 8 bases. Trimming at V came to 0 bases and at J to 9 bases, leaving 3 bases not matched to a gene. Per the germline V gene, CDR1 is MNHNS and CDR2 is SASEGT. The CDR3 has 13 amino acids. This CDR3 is CASSEAWTGKAFF. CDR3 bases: TGTGCCAGCAGTGAAGCTTGGACAGGGAAAGCTTTCTTT.

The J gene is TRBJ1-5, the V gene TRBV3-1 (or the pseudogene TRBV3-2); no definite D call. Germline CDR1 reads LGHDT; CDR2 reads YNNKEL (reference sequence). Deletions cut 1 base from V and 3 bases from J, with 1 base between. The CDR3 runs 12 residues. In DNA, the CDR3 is TGTGCCAGCAGCCAAGCCAATCAGCCCCAGCATTTT. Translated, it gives CASSQANQPQHF.

CDR3 in amino acids: CASSYSHTDTQYF. The CDR3 region has the DNA TGTGCCAGCAGTTACTCCCATACAGATACGCAGTATTTT. This chain connects TRBV6-6 to TRBJ2-3; D is undetermined. Deletions cut 0 bases from V and 3 bases from J, with 4 bases between. The CDR3 loop spans 13 amino acids. Germline V gene lookup returns CDR1 MNHNY and CDR2 SVGAGI (reference sequence).

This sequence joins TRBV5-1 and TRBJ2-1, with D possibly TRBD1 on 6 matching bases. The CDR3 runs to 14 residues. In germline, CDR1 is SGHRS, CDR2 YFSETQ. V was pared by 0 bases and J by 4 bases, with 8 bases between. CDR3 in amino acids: CASSLGQVYNEQFF. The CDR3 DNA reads TGCGCCAGCAGCTTGGGACAGGTTTACAATGAGCAGTTCTTC. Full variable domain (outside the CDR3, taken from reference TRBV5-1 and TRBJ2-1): KAGVTQTPRYLIKTRGQQVTLSCSPISGHRSVSWYQQTPGQGLQFLFEYFSETQRNKGNFPGRFSGRQFSNSRSEMNVSTLELGDSALYLCASSLGQVYNEQFFGPGTRLTVL.

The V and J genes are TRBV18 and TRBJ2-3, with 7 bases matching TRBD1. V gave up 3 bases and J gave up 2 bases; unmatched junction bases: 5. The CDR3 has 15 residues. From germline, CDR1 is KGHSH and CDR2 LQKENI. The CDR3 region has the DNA TGTGCCAGCTCACCGGGACAGCTTCTCACAGATACGCAGTATTTT. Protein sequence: CASSPGQLLTDTQYF.

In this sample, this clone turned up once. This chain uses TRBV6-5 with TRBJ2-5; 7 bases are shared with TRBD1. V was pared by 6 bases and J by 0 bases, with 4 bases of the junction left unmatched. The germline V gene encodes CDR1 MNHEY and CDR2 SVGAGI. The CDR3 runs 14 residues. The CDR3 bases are TGTGCCAGCAGCGCCAGGGGGAACCAAGAGACCCAGTACTTC. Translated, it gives CASSARGNQETQYF.

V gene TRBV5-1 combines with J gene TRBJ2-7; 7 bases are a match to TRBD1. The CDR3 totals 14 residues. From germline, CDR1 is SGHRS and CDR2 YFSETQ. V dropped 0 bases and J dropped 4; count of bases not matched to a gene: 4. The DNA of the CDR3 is TGCGCCAGCAGCTTGGGACCGGGACAGTACGAGCAGTACTTC. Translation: CASSLGPGQYEQYF.

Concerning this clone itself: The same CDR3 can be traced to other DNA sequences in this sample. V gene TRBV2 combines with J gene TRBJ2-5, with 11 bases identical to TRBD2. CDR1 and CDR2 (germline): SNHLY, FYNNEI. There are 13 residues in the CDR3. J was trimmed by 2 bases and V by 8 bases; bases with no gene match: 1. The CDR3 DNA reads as TGTGCCAGCCTAGCGGGGGGTCAAGAGACCCAGTACTTC. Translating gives CASLAGGQETQYF.